What follows are 21 T cell receptor beta chains derived from one specimen sequenced in a study of blood T cell repertoires in COVID-19 (TCRdb year 2020). The receptor library was made with the immunoSEQ multiplex PCR assay. Sourced from immuneACCESS, this table was stored by TCRdb with only in-frame sequences that have V and J called. A share of the clones is absent; for the studies checked, an unresolved V gene accounts for under half, and the remainder has no known explanation. Counted in this sample were approximately 180,000 clones; about 85% of them appeared once. The ten largest make up 20% to 25% of the sample. The sample consisted of peripheral blood. Source of these receptors: a man between 60 and 75 years old with active or convalescent COVID-19.

V is TRBV4-1 and J is TRBJ2-3; D unresolved. There are 17 residues in the CDR3. V was trimmed by 1 base and J by 3 bases, leaving 17 bases between them. The V gene's germline CDR1 is MGHRA and CDR2 YSYEKL. This CDR3 is CASSQVLTKLKTDTQYF. The CDR3 DNA reads TGCGCCAGCAGCCAAGTATTGACAAAGCTGAAGACAGATACGCAGTATTTT.

The chain is built from TRBV6-2 or TRBV6-3 and TRBJ2-1; D perhaps matches TRBD2 (5 bases). The V gene lost 0 bases and the J gene lost 6 bases, with 9 bases spanning the gap. Looked up from germline, CDR1 is MNHEY and CDR2 is SVGEGT. CDR3 length: 14 residues. The CDR3 protein is CASSYSSAVNEQFF. The CDR3 nucleotides are TGTGCCAGCAGTTACTCGTCAGCGGTCAATGAGCAGTTCTTC.

The chain combines TRBV5-6 with TRBJ1-1, with D possibly being TRBD1 (5 bases). Per germline, CDR1 SGHDT and CDR2 YYEEEE. V dropped 2 bases and J dropped 5 bases, with 10 bases sitting between them. The CDR3 consists of 13 residues. CDR3 sequence reads: CASSLGVGTEAFF. In DNA, the CDR3 is TGTGCCAGCAGCTTAGGGGTGGGGACTGAAGCTTTCTTT.

This sequence joins TRBV2 and TRBJ2-5; weak D call: TRBD2 (6 bases). The germline gives CDR1 SNHLY, CDR2 FYNNEI. The CDR3 contains 13 residues. Trimming took off 9 bases at V and 1 base at J, with 12 bases between the two ends. Here the CDR3 DNA reads TGTGCCAGTCAATGGAGGGGCCAAGAGACCCAGTACTTC. It encodes CASQWRGQETQYF.

The V gene is TRBV7-3, the J gene TRBJ2-2, with TRBD2 as a possible D gene (5 bases). The CDR3 is 13 amino acids. Germline CDR1 is SGHTA and CDR2 is FQGTGA. Trimming left V 2 bases short and J 7 bases short, with 8 bases between. This CDR3 reads CASSLPGYGELFF. The CDR3 DNA follows: TGTGCCAGCAGCTTACCGGGGTACGGGGAGCTGTTTTTT. Combining the CDR3 with reference TRBV7-3 and TRBJ2-2 gives the whole variable domain GAGVSQTPSNKVTEKGKYVELRCDPISGHTALYWYRQSLGQGPEFLIYFQGTGAADDSGLPNDRFFAVRPEGSVSTLKIQRTERGDSAVYLCASSLPGYGELFFGEGSRLTVL.

This clone came up once. The chain uses TRBV7-3 and TRBJ2-1; 7 nucleotides match TRBD2. Germline values: CDR1 SGHTA, CDR2 FQGTGA. This CDR3 has 14 amino acids. V shed 3 bases and J 1 base; nucleotides not matched to a gene: 0. Here the CDR3 DNA reads TGTGCCAGCAGCTTGGGGGGGTCCTACAATGAGCAGTTCTTC. The encoded protein is CASSLGGSYNEQFF.

The rearrangement joins TRBV7-2 to TRBJ2-3; 11 positions agree with TRBD2. The CDR3 sequence is 16 residues long. Germline loops: CDR1 SGHTA, CDR2 FQGNSA. V lost 5 bases and J lost 5; bases outside the gene matches: 9. The CDR3 protein is CASSPLAGGHIDTQYF. DNA for the CDR3: TGTGCCAGCAGCCCTTTAGCGGGGGGGCATATAGATACGCAGTATTTT.

V gene TRBV29-1 combines with J gene TRBJ2-7, with D hard to call. With 4 bases removed from V and 0 bases from J, the gap between germline ends came to 7 bases. The CDR3 loop spans 12 amino acids. Per the germline V gene, CDR1 is SQVTM and CDR2 is ANQGSEA. As DNA, the CDR3 is TGCAGCGTTGGACATGCCTCCTACGAGCAGTACTTC. Amino acids: CSVGHASYEQYF.

The genes are TRBV7-3 and TRBJ2-3; 8 bases line up with TRBD2. The V and J ends lost 1 base and 14 bases, in that order; junction bases with no gene match: 11. Germline CDR1 and CDR2: SGHTA and FQGTGA. There are 14 residues in the CDR3. The chain's CDR3 is CASSLNGGASFWYF. As DNA, the CDR3 is TGTGCCAGCAGCTTAAACGGGGGGGCCAGTTTCTGGTATTTT.

The V gene is TRBV30, the J gene TRBJ1-3; D possibly corresponds to TRBD1 (5 bases). The germline gives CDR1 GTSNPN, CDR2 SVGIG (reference sequence). Trimming took off 2 bases at V and 2 bases at J, with 13 bases between the two ends. The CDR3 extends over 15 amino acids. The CDR3 protein is CAWSNLGVPGNTIYF. CDR3 coding DNA: TGTGCCTGGAGTAATCTAGGGGTACCTGGAAACACCATATATTTT.

The chain employs TRBV5-1 and TRBJ2-3; 8 positions agree with TRBD1. Germline V lookup: CDR1 SGHRS, CDR2 YFSETQ. The V gene end was trimmed by 0 bases and the J gene end by 3 bases; junction bases not matched to a gene: 12. The CDR3 sequence is 18 residues long. The CDR3 bases are TGCGCCAGCAGCTTGGACCCGTACAGGGGGATTTCGACAGATACGCAGTATTTT. Encoded protein: CASSLDPYRGISTDTQYF.

The chain joins TRBV29-1 to TRBJ2-1; D gene uncertain. Trimming left V 4 bases short and J 2 bases short, with 3 bases between. The CDR3 covers 11 residues. Germline V gives CDR1 SQVTM, CDR2 ANQGSEA. DNA for the CDR3: TGCAGCGTTGTAGCCTACAATGAGCAGTTCTTC. It translates to CSVVAYNEQFF.

V and J are TRBV27 and TRBJ2-2, with D possibly being TRBD2 (6 bases). The CDR3 spans 15 residues. Germline CDR1 reads MNHEY; CDR2 reads SMNVEV (reference sequence). Trimming stripped 5 bases from V and 3 bases from J, with 13 bases between. The CDR3, as DNA: TGTGCCAGCAGTCCCCTTGCGGGGTACACCGGGGAGCTGTTTTTT. Translating gives CASSPLAGYTGELFF.

The chain recombines TRBV5-4 with TRBJ2-5; the D is unclear. The germline CDR1 and CDR2 sequences are SGHNT and YYREEE (reference sequence). The CDR3 spans 12 residues. The V gene lost 4 bases and the J gene lost 1 base, with 5 bases spanning the gap. CDR3 sequence (DNA): TGTGCCAGCAGCCTACTCCAAGAGACCCAGTACTTC. Translation: CASSLLQETQYF.

The chain's CDR3 is CSAVDLPGAFF. The CDR3 region has the DNA TGCAGCGCTGTGGACCTCCCAGGGGCTTTCTTT. The chain uses TRBV29-1 and TRBJ1-1, with D possibly TRBD1 on 5 matching bases. This CDR3 spans 11 amino acids. V was pared by 7 bases and J by 11 bases, with 17 bases between. CDR1 is SQVTM, CDR2 ANQGSEA, per germline.

CDR3 amino acids: CASSYLNRGRRTEAFF. CDR3 in DNA: TGTGCCAGCAGTTACCTTAACAGGGGGCGGCGGACTGAAGCTTTCTTT. The chain is built from TRBV6-5 and TRBJ1-1; 9 bases are a match to TRBD1. V lost 2 bases to trimming and J lost 5 bases; unmatched junction nucleotides: 9. The germline V gene encodes CDR1 MNHEY and CDR2 SVGAGI. The CDR3 extends over 16 amino acids.

The chain recombines TRBV6-1 with TRBJ1-2; D not resolved. This CDR3 is 15 amino acids long. The germline V and J ends were trimmed by 3 bases and 7 bases, with 18 bases remaining between them. The germline gives CDR1 MNHNS, CDR2 SASEGT. This CDR3 is CASSDGQAGLRGYTF. The CDR3 coding sequence is TGTGCCAGCAGTGACGGCCAGGCAGGTCTTCGTGGCTACACCTTC.

The chain recombines TRBV11-2 with TRBJ1-6; possibly TRBD1 for D (5 bases). This CDR3 spans 17 amino acids. V lost 1 base, J lost 10 bases, and 20 bases lay in between. Germline V gene sequence: CDR1 SGHAT, CDR2 FQNNGV. For the CDR3, the DNA is TGTGCCAGCAGCTTAGTCCCCGGGGGGAACTATAGGTCACCCCTCCACTTT. It specifies CASSLVPGGNYRSPLHF.

This clone was detected only once. This chain connects TRBV9 to TRBJ1-2; the match to TRBD1 covers 8 bases. Trimming took 3 bases from V and 0 from J; bases not matched to a gene: 4. In germline, CDR1 is SGDLS, CDR2 YYNGEE. This CDR3 is 15 amino acids long. CDR3 DNA sequence: TGTGCCAGCAGCGAGGGGACAGGAACTAACTATGGCTACACCTTC. It yields the protein CASSEGTGTNYGYTF.

The chain couples TRBV3-1 (or the pseudogene TRBV3-2) to TRBJ1-3, with D possibly TRBD1 on 6 matching bases. Germline V gene lookup returns CDR1 LGHDT and CDR2 YNNKEL (reference sequence). With 4 bases removed from V and 8 bases from J, the gap between germline ends came to 15 bases. The CDR3 consists of 14 residues. In DNA, the CDR3 is TGTGCCAGCAGCCTTACAGGGATCAGAGACACCATATATTTT. This codes for CASSLTGIRDTIYF.

The CDR3 nucleotides read TGCGCCAGCAGCCCAACTGCAGGTTCTCAGGCTGAAAAACTGTTTTTT. Translated: CASSPTAGSQAEKLFF. The chain employs TRBV5-1 and TRBJ1-4; D is unclear. Looked up from germline, CDR1 is SGHRS and CDR2 is YFSETQ. This CDR3 is 16 amino acids long. V dropped 4 bases and J dropped 7 bases, with 20 bases sitting between them.